A selection of T cell receptor beta chains follows, all from one sample in a study of PD-1 and CTLA-4 blockade in melanoma. The data were produced by immunoSEQ multiplex PCR, yet TCRdb's version contains in-frame clones alone and is incomplete. This sample has around 29,000 clones, with approximately 91% found just once. Sequenced material: CD8+ T cells from peripheral blood, taken before anti-PD-1 treatment. The source of these receptors is a human donor with melanoma. The CDR3 runs from the conserved cysteine through the conserved F or W. Fields, in order: D gene, J gene, V gene, clone size, CDR3 length, CDR3 protein, CDR3 DNA. The D gene is left open where the match is weak. Not all rows give a size; the values are once, few, many and, for expanded clones, a class.

>TRBD2|TRBJ2-2|TRBV30|NA|14
CAWRGGSNTGELFF
TGTGCCTGGCGGGGGGGGTCGAACACCGGGGAGCTGTTTTTT
>TRBD2|TRBJ2-7|TRBV7-9|NA|15
CASSFPRGGIDEQYF
TGTGCCAGCAGCTTTCCGCGCGGGGGGATAGACGAGCAGTACTTC
>TRBD1|TRBJ2-3|TRBV5-1|NA|17
CASSWGDRPTSTDTQYF
TGCGCCAGCAGCTGGGGGGACAGGCCCACTAGCACAGATACGCAGTATTTT
>TRBD2|TRBJ2-2|TRBV6-2/TRBV6-3|NA|16
CASSSLAGDLTGELFF
TGTGCCAGCAGTAGCCTAGCGGGAGACCTCACCGGGGAGCTGTTTTTT
>TRBD1|TRBJ1-1|TRBV4-2|NA|17
CASSQGGPGGMNTEAFF
TGTGCCAGCAGCCAAGGTGGTCCAGGGGGCATGAACACTGAAGCTTTCTTT
>NA|TRBJ2-1|TRBV27|NA|12
CASMSNVGEQFF
TGTGCCAGCATGAGTAACGTCGGAGAGCAGTTCTTC
>NA|TRBJ1-1|TRBV6-5|NA|12
CASSYWGGEAFF
TGTGCCAGCAGTTACTGGGGAGGTGAAGCTTTCTTT
>NA|TRBJ2-7|TRBV5-5|few|14
CASSSGQNPYEQYF
TGTGCCAGCAGCTCCGGACAAAACCCTTACGAGCAGTACTTC
>NA|TRBJ2-1|TRBV30|NA|13
CAYRGTYYNEQFF
TGTGCCTACCGGGGGACATACTACAATGAGCAGTTCTTC
>NA|TRBJ1-1|TRBV30|NA|12
CAWNPGNTEAFF
TGTGCCTGGAATCCGGGGAACACTGAAGCTTTCTTT
>NA|TRBJ2-3|TRBV19|NA|13
CATEGGETDTQYF
TGTGCCACCGAAGGGGGGGAGACAGATACGCAGTATTTT
>NA|TRBJ1-5|TRBV27|few|13
CASSLARDQPQHF
TGTGCCAGCAGTTTGGCCAGAGATCAGCCCCAGCATTTT
>NA|TRBJ1-2|TRBV11-2|NA|16
CASSSPRAGLYYGYTF
TGTGCCAGCAGCTCCCCCCGGGCAGGACTATACTATGGCTACACCTTC
>TRBD2|TRBJ2-1|TRBV24-1|NA|18
CATSGAAGGAVAYNEQFF
TGTGCCACCAGTGGTGCCGCGGGAGGGGCGGTCGCCTACAATGAGCAGTTCTTC
>TRBD1|TRBJ2-2|TRBV27|NA|15
CASSQRDRERGELFF
TGTGCCAGCAGTCAACGGGACAGGGAGAGGGGGGAGCTGTTTTTT
>TRBD2|TRBJ2-3|TRBV3-1/TRBV3-2|once|17
CASSQGRTSGVGDTQYF
TGTGCCAGCAGCCAAGGTCGGACTAGCGGGGTTGGAGATACGCAGTATTTT
>TRBD1|TRBJ2-3|TRBV19|NA|17
CASSTPWGQHSTDTQYF
TGTGCCAGTAGTACACCGTGGGGACAGCACTCCACAGATACGCAGTATTTT
>TRBD1|TRBJ1-4|TRBV2|NA|12
CASQGDHEKLFF
TGTGCCAGCCAGGGGGACCATGAAAAACTGTTTTTT
>NA|TRBJ1-1|TRBV7-9|NA|14
CASSLSEGPTEAFF
TGTGCCAGCAGCTTAAGCGAAGGTCCTACTGAAGCTTTCTTT
>NA|TRBJ2-3|TRBV5-1|NA|15
CASSLERHERDTQYF
TGCGCCAGCAGCTTGGAGCGTCACGAGAGGGATACGCAGTATTTT
>TRBD2|TRBJ2-7|TRBV6-5|NA|13
CAHRREDSYEQYF
TGTGCTCACAGGCGGGAGGACTCCTACGAGCAGTACTTC
>NA|TRBJ1-6|TRBV5-5|few|15
CASSNMTGDNSPLHF
TGTGCCAGCAGCAATATGACAGGAGATAATTCACCCCTCCACTTT